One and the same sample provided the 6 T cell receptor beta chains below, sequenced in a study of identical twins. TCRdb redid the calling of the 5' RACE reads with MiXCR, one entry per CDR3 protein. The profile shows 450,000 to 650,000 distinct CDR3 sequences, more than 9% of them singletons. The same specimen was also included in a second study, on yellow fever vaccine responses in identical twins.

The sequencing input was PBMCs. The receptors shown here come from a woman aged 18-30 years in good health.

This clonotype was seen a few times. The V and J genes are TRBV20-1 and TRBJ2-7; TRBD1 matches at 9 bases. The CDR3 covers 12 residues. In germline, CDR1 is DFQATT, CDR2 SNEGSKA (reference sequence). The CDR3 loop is CSAPGQGHEQYF. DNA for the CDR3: TGCTCCGCCCCAGGACAGGGGCACGAGCAGTACTTC.

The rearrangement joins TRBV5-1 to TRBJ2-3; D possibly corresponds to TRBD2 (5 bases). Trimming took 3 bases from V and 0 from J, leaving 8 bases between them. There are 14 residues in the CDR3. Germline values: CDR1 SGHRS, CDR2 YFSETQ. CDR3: CASSWTHSTDTQYF. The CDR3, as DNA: TGCGCCAGCAGCTGGACTCATAGCACAGATACGCAGTATTTT.

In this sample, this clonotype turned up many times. CDR3 sequence reads: CASSSGTPGDTQYF. Here the CDR3 DNA reads TGTGCCAGCAGCTCCGGGACCCCGGGGGATACGCAGTATTTT. This rearrangement joins TRBV6-1 to TRBJ2-3; either TRBD1 or TRBD2 may supply D (5 bases each). This CDR3 spans 14 amino acids. Germline CDR1 is MNHNS and CDR2 is SASEGT. V lost 6 bases and J lost 6, with 16 bases in between.

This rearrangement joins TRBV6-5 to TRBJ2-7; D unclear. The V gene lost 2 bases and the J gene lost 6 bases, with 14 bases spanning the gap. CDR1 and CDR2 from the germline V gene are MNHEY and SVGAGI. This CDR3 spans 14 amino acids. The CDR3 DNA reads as TGTGCCAGCAGTTACCGTGCCCGAACGGGCGAGCAGTACTTC. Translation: CASSYRARTGEQYF.

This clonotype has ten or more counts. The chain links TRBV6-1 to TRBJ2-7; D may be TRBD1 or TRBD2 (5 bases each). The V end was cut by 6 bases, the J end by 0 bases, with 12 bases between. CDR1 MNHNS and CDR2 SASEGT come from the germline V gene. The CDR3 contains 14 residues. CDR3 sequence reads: CASRMGRSSYEQYF. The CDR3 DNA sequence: TGTGCCAGCAGGATGGGACGGAGCTCCTACGAGCAGTACTTC.

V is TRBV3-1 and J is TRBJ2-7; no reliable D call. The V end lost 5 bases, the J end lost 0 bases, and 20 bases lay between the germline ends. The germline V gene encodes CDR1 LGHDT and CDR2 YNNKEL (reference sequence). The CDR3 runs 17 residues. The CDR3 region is CASSNRYPWKGSYEQYF. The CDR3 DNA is TGTGCCAGCAGCAACCGGTATCCGTGGAAGGGCTCCTACGAGCAGTACTTC.